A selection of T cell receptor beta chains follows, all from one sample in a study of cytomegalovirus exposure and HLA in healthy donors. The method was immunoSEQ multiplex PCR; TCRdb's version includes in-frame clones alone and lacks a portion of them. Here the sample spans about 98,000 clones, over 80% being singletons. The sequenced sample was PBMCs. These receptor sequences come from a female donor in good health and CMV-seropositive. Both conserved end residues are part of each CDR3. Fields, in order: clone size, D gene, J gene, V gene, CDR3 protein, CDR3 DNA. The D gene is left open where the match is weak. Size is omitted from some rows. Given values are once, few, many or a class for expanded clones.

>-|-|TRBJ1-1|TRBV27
CASRFRDTEAFF
TGTGCCAGCAGGTTCCGGGATACTGAAGCTTTCTTT
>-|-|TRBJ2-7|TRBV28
CASSYRGTYEQYF
TGTGCCAGCAGTTATCGGGGAACCTACGAGCAGTACTTC
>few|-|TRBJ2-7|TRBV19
CASSTTGFPYEQYF
TGTGCCAGTAGTACTACAGGGTTTCCCTACGAGCAGTACTTC
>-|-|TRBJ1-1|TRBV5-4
CASSLDLGDKNTEAFF
TGTGCCAGCAGCTTGGATCTAGGGGACAAAAACACTGAAGCTTTCTTT
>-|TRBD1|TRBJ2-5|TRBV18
CASSPRQGVETQYF
TGTGCCAGCTCACCTCGACAGGGGGTAGAGACCCAGTACTTC
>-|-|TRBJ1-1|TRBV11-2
CASSLGRTEAFF
TGTGCCAGCAGCTTAGGGCGGACTGAAGCTTTCTTT
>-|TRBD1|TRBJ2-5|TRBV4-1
CASSLLYQGAQEQYF
TGCGCCAGCAGCCTGTTATATCAGGGGGCGCAAGAGCAGTACTTC
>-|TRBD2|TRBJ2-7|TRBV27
CASSRGLAYSYEQYF
TGTGCCAGCAGTAGAGGACTAGCGTATTCCTACGAGCAGTACTTC
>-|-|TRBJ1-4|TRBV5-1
CASSFNTATNEKLFF
TGCGCCAGCAGCTTTAACACCGCAACTAATGAAAAACTGTTTTTT
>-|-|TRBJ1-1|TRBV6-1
CASRETGSNTEAFF
TGTGCCAGCAGGGAGACAGGATCGAACACTGAAGCTTTCTTT
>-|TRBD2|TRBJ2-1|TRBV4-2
CASSRGSSGRYNEQFF
TGTGCCAGCAGCCGAGGTAGTAGCGGGCGGTACAATGAGCAGTTCTTC
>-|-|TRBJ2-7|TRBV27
CASSFSRGHEQYF
TGTGCCAGCAGTTTCTCCAGGGGACACGAGCAGTACTTC
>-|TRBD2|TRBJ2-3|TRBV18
CASSATSARTDTQYF
TGTGCCAGCTCAGCCACTAGCGCCCGCACAGATACGCAGTATTTT
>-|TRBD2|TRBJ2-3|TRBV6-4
CASSDTSGSADTQYF
TGTGCCAGCAGTGATACTAGCGGGAGCGCAGATACGCAGTATTTT
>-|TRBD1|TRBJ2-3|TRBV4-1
CASSRRTGRTDTQYF
TGCGCCAGCAGCCGACGGACAGGGAGGACAGATACGCAGTATTTT
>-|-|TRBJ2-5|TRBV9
CASSPGRRQETQYF
TGTGCCAGCAGCCCGGGGAGACGCCAAGAGACCCAGTACTTC
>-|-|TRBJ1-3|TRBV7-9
CASSPQVITIYF
TGTGCCAGCAGCCCCCAGGTCATCACCATATATTTT
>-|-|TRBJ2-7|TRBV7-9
CASSLEAGEQYF
TGTGCCAGCAGCTTAGAGGCGGGCGAGCAGTACTTC
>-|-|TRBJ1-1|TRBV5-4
CASSLGRGFILWDTEAFF
TGTGCCAGCAGCTTGGGACGGGGGTTCATCCTGTGGGACACTGAAGCTTTCTTT
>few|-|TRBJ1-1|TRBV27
CASSPLGRNTEAFF
TGTGCCAGCAGCCCTTTGGGGAGAAACACTGAAGCTTTCTTT
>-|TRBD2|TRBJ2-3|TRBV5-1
CASSPSGARSTDTQYF
TGCGCCAGCTCCCCTAGCGGGGCAAGATCCACAGATACGCAGTATTTT
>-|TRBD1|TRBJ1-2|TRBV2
CASRTGSRGYTF
TGTGCCAGCAGGACAGGGTCACGTGGCTACACCTTC
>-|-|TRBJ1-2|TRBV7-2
CASSLPLLQGEGYPF
TGTGCCAGCAGTTTACCCCTCCTCCAGGGCGAAGGCTACCCCTTC
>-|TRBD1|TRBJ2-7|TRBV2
CASRTGTGAYEQYF
TGTGCCAGCAGGACCGGGACAGGGGCCTACGAGCAGTACTTC
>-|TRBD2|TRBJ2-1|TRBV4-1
CASSQESGLAGSTEQFF
TGCGCCAGCAGCCAAGAGTCAGGACTAGCGGGATCAACTGAGCAGTTCTTC
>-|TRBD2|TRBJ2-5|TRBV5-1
CASSLGGGPETQYF
TGCGCCAGCAGCTTGGGGGGAGGGCCAGAGACCCAGTACTTC
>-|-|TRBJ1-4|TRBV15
CATSRDFRKREASTNEKLFF
TGTGCCACCAGCAGAGATTTCAGGAAGAGGGAAGCCTCAACTAATGAAAAACTGTTTTTT
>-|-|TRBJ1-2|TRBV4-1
CASSSNRRLGYTF
TGCGCCAGCAGCTCTAACAGGCGTCTTGGCTACACCTTC
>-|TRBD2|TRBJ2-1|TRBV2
CASEFVRGYYNEQFF
TGTGCCAGCGAGTTTGTGCGGGGGTATTACAATGAGCAGTTCTTC
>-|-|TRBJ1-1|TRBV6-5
CASSSQGTHSEAFF
TGTGCCAGCAGTTCCCAGGGGACCCACAGTGAAGCTTTCTTT
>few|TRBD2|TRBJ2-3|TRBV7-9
CASSFSGTSGGTDTQYF
TGTGCCAGCAGCTTCAGCGGGACTAGCGGGGGCACAGATACGCAGTATTTT
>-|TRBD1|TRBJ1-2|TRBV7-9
CASDRAQANYGYTF
TGTGCCAGCGACAGGGCTCAAGCTAACTATGGCTACACCTTC
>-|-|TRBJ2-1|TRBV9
CASSVQDNEQFF
TGTGCCAGCAGCGTACAGGACAATGAGCAGTTCTTC
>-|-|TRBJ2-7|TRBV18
CASSPLVGASYEQYF
TGTGCCAGCTCACCACTCGTAGGGGCATCCTACGAGCAGTACTTC
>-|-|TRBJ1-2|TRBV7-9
CASSSSYGYTF
TGTGCCAGCAGCTCGTCCTATGGCTACACCTTC
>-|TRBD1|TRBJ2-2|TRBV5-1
CASSLGTGGFTGELFF
TGCGCCAGCAGCCTCGGGACAGGGGGCTTCACCGGGGAGCTGTTTTTT
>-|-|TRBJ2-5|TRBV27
CASTPTATQETQYF
TGTGCCAGCACCCCGACAGCCACCCAAGAGACCCAGTACTTC